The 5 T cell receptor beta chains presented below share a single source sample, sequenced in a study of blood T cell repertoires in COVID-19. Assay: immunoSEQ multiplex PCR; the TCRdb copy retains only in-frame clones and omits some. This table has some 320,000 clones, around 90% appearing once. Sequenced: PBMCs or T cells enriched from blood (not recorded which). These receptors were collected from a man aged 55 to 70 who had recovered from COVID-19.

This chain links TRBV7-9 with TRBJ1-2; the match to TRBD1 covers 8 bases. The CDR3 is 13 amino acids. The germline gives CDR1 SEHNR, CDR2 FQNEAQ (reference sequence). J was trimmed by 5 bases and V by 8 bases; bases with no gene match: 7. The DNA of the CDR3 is TGTGCCAGCTCTAGGACAGGGACATATGGCTACACCTTC. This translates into CASSRTGTYGYTF.

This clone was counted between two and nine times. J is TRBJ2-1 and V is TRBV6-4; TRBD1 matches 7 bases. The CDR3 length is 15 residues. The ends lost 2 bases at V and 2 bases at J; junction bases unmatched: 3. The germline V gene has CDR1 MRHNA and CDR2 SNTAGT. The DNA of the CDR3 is TGTGCCAGCAGTGACGGGGACAGCCCCTACAATGAGCAGTTCTTC. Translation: CASSDGDSPYNEQFF.

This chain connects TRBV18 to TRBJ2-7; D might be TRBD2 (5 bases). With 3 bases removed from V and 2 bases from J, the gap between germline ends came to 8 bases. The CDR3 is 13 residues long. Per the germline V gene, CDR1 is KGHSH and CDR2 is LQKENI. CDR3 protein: CASSPDSTYEQYF. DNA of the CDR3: TGTGCCAGCTCACCGGACTCCACCTACGAGCAGTACTTC.

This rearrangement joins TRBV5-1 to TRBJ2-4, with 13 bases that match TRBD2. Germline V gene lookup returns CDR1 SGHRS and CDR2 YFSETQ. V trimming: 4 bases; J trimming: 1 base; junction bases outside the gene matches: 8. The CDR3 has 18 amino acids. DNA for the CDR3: TGCGCCAGCAGCATCGGACTAGCGGGAGTTAGCGCCAAAAACATTCAGTACTTC. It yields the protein CASSIGLAGVSAKNIQYF.

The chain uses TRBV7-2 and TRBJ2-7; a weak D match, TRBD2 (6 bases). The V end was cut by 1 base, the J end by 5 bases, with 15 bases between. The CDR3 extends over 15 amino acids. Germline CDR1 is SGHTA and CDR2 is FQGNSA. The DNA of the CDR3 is TGTGCCAGCAGCTTAGTTAGCGGACTCCTAAACGAGCAGTACTTC. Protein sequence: CASSLVSGLLNEQYF. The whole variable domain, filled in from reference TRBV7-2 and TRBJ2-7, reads GAGVSQSPSNKVTEKGKDVELRCDPISGHTALYWYRQSLGQGLEFLIYFQGNSAPDKSGLPSDRFSAERTGGSVSTLTIQRTQQEDSAVYLCASSLVSGLLNEQYFGPGTRLTVT.